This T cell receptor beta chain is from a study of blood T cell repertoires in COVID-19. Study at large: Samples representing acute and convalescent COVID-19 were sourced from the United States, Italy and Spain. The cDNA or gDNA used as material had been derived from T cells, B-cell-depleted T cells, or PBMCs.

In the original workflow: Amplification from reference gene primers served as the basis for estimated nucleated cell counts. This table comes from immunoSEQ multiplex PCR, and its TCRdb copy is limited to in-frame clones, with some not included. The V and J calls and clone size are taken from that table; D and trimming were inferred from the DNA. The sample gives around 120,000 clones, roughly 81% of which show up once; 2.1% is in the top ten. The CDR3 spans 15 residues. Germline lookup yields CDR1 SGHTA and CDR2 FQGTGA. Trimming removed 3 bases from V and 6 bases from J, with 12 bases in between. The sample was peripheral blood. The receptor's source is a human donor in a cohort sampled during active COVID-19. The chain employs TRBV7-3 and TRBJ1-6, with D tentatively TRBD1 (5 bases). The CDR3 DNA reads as TGTGCCAGCAGCTTGCAGGGAAGCGCTAATTCACCCCTCCACTTT. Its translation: CASSLQGSANSPLHF.